Shown below are 5 T cell receptor beta chains from a single sample sequenced in a study of cytomegalovirus exposure and HLA in healthy donors. Primers: 60 Vbeta forward and 13 Jbeta reverse. The repertoire was sequenced with immunoSEQ multiplex PCR; TCRdb's copy has only in-frame clones and lacks some. Here the sample spans approximately 170,000 clones, around 85% being singletons. The sequenced material came from PBMCs. The receptor source for this set is a boy younger than 10 in good health and CMV-seronegative.

This clone was observed a handful of times. The chain is built from TRBV7-8 and TRBJ2-7, with 8 positions matching TRBD2. The CDR3 sequence is 16 residues long. Germline CDR1 and CDR2: SGHVS and FQNEAQ. The V gene end was trimmed by 0 bases and the J gene end by 3 bases; junction bases not matched to a gene: 7. The CDR3 DNA is TGTGCCAGCAGCTTAGCGCGGCTAGCGGGTGTCTACGAGCAGTACTTC. This sequence encodes CASSLARLAGVYEQYF.

This clone appeared a single time. V gene TRBV28 combines with J gene TRBJ2-2; 13 bases are shared with TRBD2. The CDR3 is made up of 19 amino acids. Germline loops: CDR1 MDHEN, CDR2 SYDVKM. V gave up 1 base and J gave up 5 bases; unmatched junction bases: 10. The CDR3 nucleotides are TGTGCCAGCAGTTTATTTACTAGCGGGGGGGCCGTATGGACCGGGGAGCTGTTTTTT. Translating gives CASSLFTSGGAVWTGELFF.

This clone is a singleton in its sample. The chain employs TRBV7-9 and TRBJ2-3; 9 positions match TRBD2. The CDR3 runs 16 residues. Germline V gives CDR1 SEHNR, CDR2 FQNEAQ (reference sequence). J was trimmed by 2 bases and V by 1 base; bases with no gene match: 4. As DNA, the CDR3 is TGTGCCAGCAGCTTAGAGCTAGCGGGACCCACAGATACGCAGTATTTT. The encoded protein is CASSLELAGPTDTQYF.

The CDR3 DNA follows: TGTGCCAGTAGTATAGTATCAGGTAGCAATCAGCCCCAGCATTTT. Protein product: CASSIVSGSNQPQHF. The chain couples TRBV19 to TRBJ1-5, with unresolved D. From germline, CDR1 is LNHDA and CDR2 SQIVND (reference sequence). The CDR3 has 15 residues. V was pared by 1 base and J by 0 bases, with 7 bases between.

This clone was counted a few times. V usage is TRBV5-1 and J usage is TRBJ2-7, with 7 bases fitting TRBD2. The CDR3 totals 12 residues. Germline values: CDR1 SGHRS, CDR2 YFSETQ. Unmatched junction bases numbered 11, after V lost 4 bases and J lost 13 bases. In DNA form, the CDR3 reads TGCGCCAGCAGCGGGGAATGGCGGGGGTTTTACGTC. Protein: CASSGEWRGFYV.